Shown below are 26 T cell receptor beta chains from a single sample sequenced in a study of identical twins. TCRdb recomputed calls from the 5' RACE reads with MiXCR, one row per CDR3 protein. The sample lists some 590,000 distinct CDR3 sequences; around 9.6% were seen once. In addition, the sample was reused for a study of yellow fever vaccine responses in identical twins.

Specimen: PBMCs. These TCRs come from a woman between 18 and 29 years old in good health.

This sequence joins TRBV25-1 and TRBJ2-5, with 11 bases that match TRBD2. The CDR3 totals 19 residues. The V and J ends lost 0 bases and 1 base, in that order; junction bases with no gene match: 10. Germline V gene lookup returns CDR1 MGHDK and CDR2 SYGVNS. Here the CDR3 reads CASSEYLLAGAGAQETQYF. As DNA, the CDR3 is TGTGCCAGCAGTGAATATTTACTAGCGGGGGCGGGGGCCCAAGAGACCCAGTACTTC.

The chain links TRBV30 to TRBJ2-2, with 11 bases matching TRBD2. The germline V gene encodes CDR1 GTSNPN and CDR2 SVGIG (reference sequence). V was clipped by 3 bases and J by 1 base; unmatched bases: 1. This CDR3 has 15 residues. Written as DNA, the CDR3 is TGTGCCTGGAGCGGGACTAGCGGGAACACCGGGGAGCTGTTTTTT. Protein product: CAWSGTSGNTGELFF.

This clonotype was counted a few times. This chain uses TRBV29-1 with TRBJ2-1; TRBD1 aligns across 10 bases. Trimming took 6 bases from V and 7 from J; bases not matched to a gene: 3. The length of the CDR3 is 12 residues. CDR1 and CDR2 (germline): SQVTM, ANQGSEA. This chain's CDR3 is CSVRTGGNEQFF. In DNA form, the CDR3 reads TGCAGCGTCAGGACAGGGGGAAATGAGCAGTTCTTC.

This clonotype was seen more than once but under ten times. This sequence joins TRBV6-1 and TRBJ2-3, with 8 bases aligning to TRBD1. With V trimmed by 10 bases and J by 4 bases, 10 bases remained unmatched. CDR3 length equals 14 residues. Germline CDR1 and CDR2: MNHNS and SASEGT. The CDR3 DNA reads TGTGCCATGGCGGCCGGACAGGGAGCAGATACGCAGTATTTT. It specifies CAMAAGQGADTQYF.

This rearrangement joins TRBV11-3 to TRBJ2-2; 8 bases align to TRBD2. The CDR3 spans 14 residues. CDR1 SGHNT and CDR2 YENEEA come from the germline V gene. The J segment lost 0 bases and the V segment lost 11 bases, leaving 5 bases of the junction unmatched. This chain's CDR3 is CASSGGPNTGELFF. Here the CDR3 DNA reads TGTGCCTCCAGCGGGGGCCCGAACACCGGGGAGCTGTTTTTT.

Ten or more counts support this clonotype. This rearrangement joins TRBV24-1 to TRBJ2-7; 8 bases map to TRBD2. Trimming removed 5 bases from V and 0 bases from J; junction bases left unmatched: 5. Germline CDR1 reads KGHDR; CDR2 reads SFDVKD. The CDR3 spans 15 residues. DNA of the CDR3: TGTGCCACCAGTGGTGGAACTAGCGGCTCCTACGAGCAGTACTTC. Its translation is CATSGGTSGSYEQYF.

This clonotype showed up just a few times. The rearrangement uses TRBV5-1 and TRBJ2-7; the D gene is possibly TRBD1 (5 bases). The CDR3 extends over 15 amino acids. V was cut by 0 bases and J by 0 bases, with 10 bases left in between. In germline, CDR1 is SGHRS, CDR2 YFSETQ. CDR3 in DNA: TGCGCCAGCAGCTTGGCTTGGGGCAGCTCCTACGAGCAGTACTTC. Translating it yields CASSLAWGSSYEQYF.

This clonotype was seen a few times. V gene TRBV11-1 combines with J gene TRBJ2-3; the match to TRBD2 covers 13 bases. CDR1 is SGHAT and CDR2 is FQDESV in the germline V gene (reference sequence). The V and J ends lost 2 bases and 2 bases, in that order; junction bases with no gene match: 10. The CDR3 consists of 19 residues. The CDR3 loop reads CASSLRGLAGNSTTDTQYF. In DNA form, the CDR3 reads TGTGCCAGCAGCTTACGGGGACTAGCGGGGAACTCGACCACAGATACGCAGTATTTT.

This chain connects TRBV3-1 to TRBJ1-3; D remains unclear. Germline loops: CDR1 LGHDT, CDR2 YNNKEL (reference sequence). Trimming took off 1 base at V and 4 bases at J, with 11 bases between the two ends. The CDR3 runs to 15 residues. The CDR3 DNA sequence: TGTGCCAGCAGCCAAGGTCGAACGGTCGGAAACACCATATATTTT. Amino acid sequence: CASSQGRTVGNTIYF.

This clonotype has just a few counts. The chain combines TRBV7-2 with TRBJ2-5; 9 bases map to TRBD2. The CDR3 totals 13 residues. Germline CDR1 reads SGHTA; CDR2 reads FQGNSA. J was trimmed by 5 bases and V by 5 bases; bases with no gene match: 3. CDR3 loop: CASSPSGVETQYF. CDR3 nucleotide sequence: TGTGCCAGCAGCCCTAGCGGGGTGGAGACCCAGTACTTC. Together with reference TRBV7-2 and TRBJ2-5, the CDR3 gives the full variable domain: GAGVSQSPSNKVTEKGKDVELRCDPISGHTALYWYRQSLGQGLEFLIYFQGNSAPDKSGLPSDRFSAERTGGSVSTLTIQRTQQEDSAVYLCASSPSGVETQYFGPGTRLLVL.

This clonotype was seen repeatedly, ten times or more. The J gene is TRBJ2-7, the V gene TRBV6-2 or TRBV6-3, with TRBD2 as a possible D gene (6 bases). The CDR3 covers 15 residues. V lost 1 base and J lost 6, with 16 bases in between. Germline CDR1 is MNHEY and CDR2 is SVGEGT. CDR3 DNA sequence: TGTGCCAGCAGTTACTATACGGAGGGCCAAGGCGAGCAGTACTTC. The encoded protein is CASSYYTEGQGEQYF.

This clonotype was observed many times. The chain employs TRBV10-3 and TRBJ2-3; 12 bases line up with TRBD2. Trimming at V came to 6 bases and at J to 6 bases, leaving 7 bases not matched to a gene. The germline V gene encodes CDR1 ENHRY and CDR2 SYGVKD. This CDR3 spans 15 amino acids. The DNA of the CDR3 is TGTGCCATCAGAACACTAGCGGGGGGTCCTGATACGCAGTATTTT. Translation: CAIRTLAGGPDTQYF.

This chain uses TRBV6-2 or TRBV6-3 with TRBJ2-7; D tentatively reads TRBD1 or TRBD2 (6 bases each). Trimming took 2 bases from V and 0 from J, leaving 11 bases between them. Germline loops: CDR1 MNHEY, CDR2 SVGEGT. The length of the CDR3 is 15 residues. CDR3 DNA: TGTGCCAGCAGTTACCGGGGGCAGGTCTCCTACGAGCAGTACTTC. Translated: CASSYRGQVSYEQYF.

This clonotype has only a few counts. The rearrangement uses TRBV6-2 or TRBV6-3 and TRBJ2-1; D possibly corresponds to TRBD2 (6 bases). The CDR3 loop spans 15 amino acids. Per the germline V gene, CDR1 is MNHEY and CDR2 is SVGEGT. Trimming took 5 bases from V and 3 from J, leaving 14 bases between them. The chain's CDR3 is CASSSGQAYYNEQFF. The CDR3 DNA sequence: TGTGCCAGCAGTAGCGGGCAGGCCTACTACAATGAGCAGTTCTTC.

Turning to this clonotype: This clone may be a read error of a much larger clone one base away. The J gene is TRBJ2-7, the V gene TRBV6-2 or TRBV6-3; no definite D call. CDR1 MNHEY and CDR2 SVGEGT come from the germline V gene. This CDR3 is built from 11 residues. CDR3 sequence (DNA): TGTGCCAGAAGTTACGACTACGAGCAGTACTTC. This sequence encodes CARSYDYEQYF.

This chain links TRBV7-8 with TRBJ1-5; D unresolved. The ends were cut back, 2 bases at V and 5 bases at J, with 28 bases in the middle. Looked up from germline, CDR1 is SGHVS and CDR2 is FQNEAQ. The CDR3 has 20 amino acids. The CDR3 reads CASSLFRPARSGLFYQPQHF. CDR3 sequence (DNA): TGTGCCAGCAGCTTATTTCGCCCCGCGAGGAGCGGGCTGTTTTATCAGCCCCAGCATTTT.

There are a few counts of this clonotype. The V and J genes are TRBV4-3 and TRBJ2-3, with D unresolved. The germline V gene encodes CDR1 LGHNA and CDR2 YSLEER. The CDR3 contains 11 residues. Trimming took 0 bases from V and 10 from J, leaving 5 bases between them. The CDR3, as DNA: TGCGCCAGCAGCCAAGATGGGGCGCAGTATTTT. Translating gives CASSQDGAQYF.

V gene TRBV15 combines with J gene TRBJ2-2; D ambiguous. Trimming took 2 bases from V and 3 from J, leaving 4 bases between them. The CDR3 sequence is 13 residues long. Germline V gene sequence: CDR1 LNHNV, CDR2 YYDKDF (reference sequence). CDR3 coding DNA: TGTGCCACCAGCAGACTAGACACCGGGGAGCTGTTTTTT. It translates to CATSRLDTGELFF.

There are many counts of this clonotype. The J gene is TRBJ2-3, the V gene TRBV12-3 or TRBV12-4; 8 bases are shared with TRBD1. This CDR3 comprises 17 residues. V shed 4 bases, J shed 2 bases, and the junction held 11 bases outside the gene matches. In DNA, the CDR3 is TGTGCCAGCAGTTCCGTCTCAGGGACAGGTGACACAGATACGCAGTATTTT. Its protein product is CASSSVSGTGDTDTQYF.

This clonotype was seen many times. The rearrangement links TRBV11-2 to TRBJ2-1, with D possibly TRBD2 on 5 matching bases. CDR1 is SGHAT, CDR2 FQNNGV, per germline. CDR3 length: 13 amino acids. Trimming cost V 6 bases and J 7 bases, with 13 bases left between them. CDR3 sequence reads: CASSQSPGNEQFF. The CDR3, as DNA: TGTGCCAGCAGTCAGTCTCCGGGGAATGAGCAGTTCTTC.

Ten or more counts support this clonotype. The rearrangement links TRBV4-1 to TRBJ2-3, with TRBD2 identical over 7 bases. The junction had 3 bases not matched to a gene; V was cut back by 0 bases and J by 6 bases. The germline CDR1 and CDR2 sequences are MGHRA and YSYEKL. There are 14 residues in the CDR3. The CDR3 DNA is TGCGCCAGCAGCCAAGACTCCGGGAGGGATACGCAGTATTTT. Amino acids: CASSQDSGRDTQYF.

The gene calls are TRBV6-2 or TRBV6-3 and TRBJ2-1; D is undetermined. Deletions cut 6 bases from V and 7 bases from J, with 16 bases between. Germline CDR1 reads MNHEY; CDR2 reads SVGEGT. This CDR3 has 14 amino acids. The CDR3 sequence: CASSTSIGLNEQFF. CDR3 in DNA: TGTGCCAGCAGCACCTCTATCGGATTGAATGAGCAGTTCTTC.

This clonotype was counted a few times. This CDR3 reads CASSPPKTGMSYNEQFF. The CDR3 DNA is TGTGCCAGCAGTCCTCCCAAGACAGGGATGTCCTACAATGAGCAGTTCTTC. V and J are TRBV28 and TRBJ2-1; 7 bases fit TRBD1. V was pared by 5 bases and J by 1 base, with 11 bases of the junction left unmatched. The CDR3 has 17 amino acids. Germline V CDR1 and CDR2: MDHEN, SYDVKM.

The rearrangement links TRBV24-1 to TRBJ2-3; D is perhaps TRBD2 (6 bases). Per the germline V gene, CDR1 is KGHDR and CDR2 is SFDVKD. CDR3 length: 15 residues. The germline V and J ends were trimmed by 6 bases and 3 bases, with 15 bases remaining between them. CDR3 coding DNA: TGTGCCACCAGTCGGGGCGGGGCCGGGACAGATACGCAGTATTTT. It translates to CATSRGGAGTDTQYF.

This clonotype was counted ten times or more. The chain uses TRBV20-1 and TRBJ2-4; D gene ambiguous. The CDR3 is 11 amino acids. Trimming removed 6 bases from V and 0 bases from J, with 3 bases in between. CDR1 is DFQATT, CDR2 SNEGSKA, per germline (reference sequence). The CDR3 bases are TGCAGTGCGGTAGCCAAAAACATTCAGTACTTC. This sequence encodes CSAVAKNIQYF.

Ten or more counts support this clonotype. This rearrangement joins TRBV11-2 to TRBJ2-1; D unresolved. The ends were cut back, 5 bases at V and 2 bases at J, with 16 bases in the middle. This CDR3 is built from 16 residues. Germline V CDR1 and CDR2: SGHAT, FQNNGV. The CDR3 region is CASSLRYEATYNEQFF. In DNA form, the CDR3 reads TGTGCCAGCAGCCTTAGATACGAGGCCACCTACAATGAGCAGTTCTTC.